These T cell receptor beta chains were read from a single sample in a study of control samples from healthy donors and cancer patients. The method was immunoSEQ multiplex PCR; TCRdb's version includes in-frame clones alone and lacks a portion of them. The table includes over 75,000 clones, roughly 86% detected once. Sequenced input: blood. Receptor source: a man in his 60s in good health. Both conserved end residues are part of each CDR3. D genes are given only for firm matches. The size of a clone is reported for some rows only, either as once, few or many, or as a class for expanded clones.

clone_size,v_call,j_call,d_call,cdr3_nt,cdr3_aa
NA,TRBV19,TRBJ1-1,NA,TGTGCCAGTAGTCGGATGCCGAACACTGAAGCTTTCTTT,CASSRMPNTEAFF
NA,TRBV3-1/TRBV3-2,TRBJ2-1,TRBD1,TGTGCCAGCAGCCGCCTAGGACAGGGTTCCCACAATGAGCAGTTCTTC,CASSRLGQGSHNEQFF
NA,TRBV27,TRBJ2-7,NA,TGTGCCAGCAGTTTCATGACAGGCTACGAGCAGTACTTC,CASSFMTGYEQYF
few,TRBV7-9,TRBJ1-1,NA,TGTGCCAGCAGCCAACTAAACACTGAAGCTTTCTTT,CASSQLNTEAFF
NA,TRBV28,TRBJ2-3,NA,TGTGCCAGTCGTGTAGGCTTTTACAGCACAGATACGCAGTATTTT,CASRVGFYSTDTQYF
once,TRBV28,TRBJ1-1,NA,TGTGCCAGCAGTTTATACACGAACACTGAAGCTTTCTTT,CASSLYTNTEAFF
NA,TRBV6-5,TRBJ2-7,TRBD1,TGTGCCAGCAGTCGGGACAGAGGAGTATACGAGCAGTACTTC,CASSRDRGVYEQYF
NA,TRBV5-1,TRBJ2-7,NA,TGCGCCAGCAGCTTGGGTCAGGGTCGCTACGAGCAGTACTTC,CASSLGQGRYEQYF
NA,TRBV9,TRBJ1-5,NA,TGTGCCAGCAGCGTAGGGGTAGGGGCGAGCAATCAGCCCCAGCATTTT,CASSVGVGASNQPQHF
few,TRBV6-5,TRBJ2-7,TRBD2,TGTGCCAGCGAGACTAGCGGGGATAGCTCCTACGAGCAGTACTTC,CASETSGDSSYEQYF
NA,TRBV5-1,TRBJ2-7,NA,TGCGCCAGCCAAGGGACGGCCTCCTACGAGCAGTACTTC,CASQGTASYEQYF
NA,TRBV24-1,TRBJ2-3,TRBD1,TGTGCCACCAGTGACCCAAGCCTGACAGGGCACGCAACAGATACGCAGTATTTT,CATSDPSLTGHATDTQYF
NA,TRBV3-1/TRBV3-2,TRBJ2-7,NA,TGTGCCAGCAGCGAAGAGGGCCACTACGAGCAGTACTTC,CASSEEGHYEQYF
NA,TRBV6-2/TRBV6-3,TRBJ2-3,NA,TGTGCCAGCAGTTCCCCTATGGGGGCTAGCACAGATACGCAGTATTTT,CASSSPMGASTDTQYF
NA,TRBV7-8,TRBJ1-2,TRBD1,TGTGCCAGCAGCTTAGAGGGACAGCTCAGGGGCTATGGCTACACCTTC,CASSLEGQLRGYGYTF
NA,TRBV30,TRBJ2-7,TRBD2,TGTGCCTGGGGGAGCGGGAGTTCCTACGAGCAGTACTTC,CAWGSGSSYEQYF
once,TRBV6-6,TRBJ2-5,NA,TGTGCCAGCAGTCCACGCTGGCGGGAGACCCAGTACTTC,CASSPRWRETQYF
NA,TRBV25-1,TRBJ2-1,NA,TGTGCCAGCAGTGAATATGGCCCTACAGGCTACAATGAGCAGTTCTTC,CASSEYGPTGYNEQFF
NA,TRBV9,TRBJ2-5,NA,TGTGCCAGCAGCCCTCAGGGGTACCAAGAGACCCAGTACTTC,CASSPQGYQETQYF
NA,TRBV14,TRBJ2-2,NA,TGTGCCAGCAGCCCAACGGCGAACACCGGGGAGCTGTTTTTT,CASSPTANTGELFF
NA,TRBV6-1,TRBJ2-3,NA,TGTGCCAGCAGTGAACTATCCGGGGCAGATACGCAGTATTTT,CASSELSGADTQYF
NA,TRBV10-3,TRBJ2-7,NA,TGTGCCATCAGGGACCCCCGGGCCCACTACGAGCAGTACTTC,CAIRDPRAHYEQYF
NA,TRBV19,TRBJ1-5,TRBD1,TGTGCCAGTACTGGGGACAGCAGCTATCAGCCCCAGCATTTT,CASTGDSSYQPQHF
once,TRBV18,TRBJ2-7,TRBD1,TGTGCCAGCTCAGAGGGACAGGGCTACGAGCAGTACTTC,CASSEGQGYEQYF
few,TRBV6-4,TRBJ2-3,NA,TGTGCCAGCAGTGATGAGGGAAGCACAGATACGCAGTATTTT,CASSDEGSTDTQYF
NA,TRBV11-3,TRBJ2-4,NA,TGTGCCAGCAGCCCCGCGGGCCGTCTAGTACCCCCCCCGTCCAAAAACATTCAGTACTTC,CASSPAGRLVPPPSKNIQYF
NA,TRBV7-2,TRBJ2-3,NA,TGTGCCAGCAGCTTCGAGGGAGCAGGGGATACGCAGTATTTT,CASSFEGAGDTQYF
NA,TRBV5-1,TRBJ2-1,TRBD2,TGCGCCAGCAGCACGGGACTAGCGGCAGGGGGTGAGCAGTTCTTC,CASSTGLAAGGEQFF
NA,TRBV18,TRBJ2-3,TRBD1,TGTGCCAGCTCACCACCGGGCAGGGGGCGAAATACGCAGTATTTT,CASSPPGRGRNTQYF
NA,TRBV18,TRBJ2-7,TRBD1,TGTGCCAGCTCAGGGACAGGGTTTTACGAGCAGTACTTC,CASSGTGFYEQYF
NA,TRBV9,TRBJ1-6,TRBD1,TGTGCCAGCAGCATCGGGACAGGGGGCGGGCCCCTCCACTTT,CASSIGTGGGPLHF
NA,TRBV27,TRBJ2-3,NA,TGTGCCAGCAGTTCCCCGACCGACACGGCAGATACGCAGTATTTT,CASSSPTDTADTQYF
NA,TRBV6-5,TRBJ2-7,NA,TGTGCCAGCGGGGGCGGGGGTTACGAGCAGTACTTC,CASGGGGYEQYF
NA,TRBV7-2,TRBJ2-1,TRBD1,TGTGCCAGCATCCTAGGGGGGACAGGGGGCTACAATGAGCAGTTCTTC,CASILGGTGGYNEQFF
NA,TRBV12-3/TRBV12-4,TRBJ1-1,NA,TGTGCCAGCAGTGGAGGGGGGACTGAAGCTTTCTTT,CASSGGGTEAFF
few,TRBV24-1,TRBJ2-7,NA,TGTGCCACCAGTGACGGAGACGAGCAGTACTTC,CATSDGDEQYF
once,TRBV6-5,TRBJ1-2,TRBD1,TGTGCCAGCAGTTACTCCCAGACAGGGGGCTTTGGCTACACCTTC,CASSYSQTGGFGYTF
few,TRBV7-2,TRBJ2-7,TRBD2,TGTGCCAGCAGCCGTCGGACTAGCGGCCCCTACGAGCAGTACTTC,CASSRRTSGPYEQYF
NA,TRBV20-1,TRBJ1-1,TRBD1,TGCAGTGCTAGTACAGGGGCCACTGAAGCTTTCTTT,CSASTGATEAFF
NA,TRBV28,TRBJ1-6,TRBD1,TGTGCCAGCAGCCGGGACAGGGGACAATCACCCCTCCACTTT,CASSRDRGQSPLHF
once,TRBV5-6,TRBJ2-5,NA,TGTGCCAGCAGCCCTCCAGTTGGGACCCAGTACTTC,CASSPPVGTQYF
NA,TRBV10-2,TRBJ2-1,NA,TGCGCCAGCAGTGGCAGTTACAATGAGCAGTTCTTC,CASSGSYNEQFF
once,TRBV29-1,TRBJ1-2,NA,TGCAGCGACTCTTGGACGGATGGCTACACCTTC,CSDSWTDGYTF
NA,TRBV28,TRBJ1-6,NA,TGTGCCAGCAGTGAGGGACCACCCCTCCACTTT,CASSEGPPLHF
NA,TRBV5-1,TRBJ2-5,TRBD1,TGCGCCAGCAGCAGTGGGACAGGTCTGGAGACCCAGTACTTC,CASSSGTGLETQYF
few,TRBV5-6,TRBJ2-7,TRBD1,TGTGCCAGCAGCTACCGGGACAGGCGATCCTACGAGCAGTACTTC,CASSYRDRRSYEQYF
NA,TRBV24-1,TRBJ2-1,NA,TGTGCCACCAGTGATTCTCTTCTAGGGCGGAACTCCTACAATGAGCAGTTCTTC,CATSDSLLGRNSYNEQFF
NA,TRBV10-3,TRBJ2-1,NA,TGTGCCATCACAGCCGGGACCCCGCGCAATGAGCAGTTCTTC,CAITAGTPRNEQFF